This T cell receptor beta chain is from a study of T cells in localized non-small cell lung cancer. Notes on the study in general: It was uninvolved adjacent lung that showed the highest T cell clonality, exceeding tumor. Heterogeneity remains possible, as sequencing covered one tumor region only. Prolonged overall survival went with higher T cell density in the blood. Of the top 100 tumor clones, median 57 were in adjacent lung, 25 to 35 among its top 100.

Here immunoSEQ multiplex PCR was the method, and the copy in TCRdb shows in-frame clones only, minus some. The table has some 72,000 clones, roughly 86% seen once. This clone was seen a few times. Its target is unknown. This CDR3 region has 14 residues. CDR1 and CDR2 from the germline V gene are ENHRY and SYGVKD. V was trimmed by 9 bases and J by 3 bases, leaving 18 bases between them. The source of this sequence is a man aged 40 to 70 with stage I lung adenocarcinoma. The sample here was peripheral blood, taken before any cancer treatment. The chain couples TRBV10-3 to TRBJ2-7; TRBD1 or TRBD2 may be the D gene (5 bases each). The CDR3 sequence is CAMGRGDGSYEQYF. CDR3 DNA: TGTGCCATGGGGCGAGGGGATGGAAGCTACGAGCAGTACTTC.